This T cell receptor beta chain is drawn from a study of cytomegalovirus exposure and HLA in healthy donors. Study-wide results and limits: Cytomegalovirus status was reportedly diagnosed by the classifier with high sensitivity and specificity. Rarity characterized most TCR sequences, yet some public TCRs appeared in many donors. Subsequent analysis showed first-cohort TCR clusters tending to co-occur in around 110 validation repertoires. The study listed roughly 150 cytomegalovirus-associated TCR beta chains.

The CDR3 sequence is 14 residues long. Per germline, CDR1 MNHNY and CDR2 SVGAGI (reference sequence). V lost 7 bases and J lost 5; bases outside the gene matches: 7. Clones were read by immunoSEQ multiplex PCR, and TCRdb kept only the in-frame ones, dropping some. This table has around 130,000 clones, approximately 81% appearing once. Note on this clone: Its antigen is still unknown.

Sequencing input: PBMCs. The receptor was isolated from a woman in her twenties or thirties in good health and CMV-seronegative. The chain links TRBV6-6 to TRBJ2-5, with TRBD1 matching over 10 bases. CDR3 nucleotide sequence: TGTGCCAGCACTGCGACAGGGGGCCGGGAGACCCAGTACTTC. Protein: CASTATGGRETQYF.